A selection of T cell receptor beta chains follows, all from one sample in a study of shared clonotypes between healthy human individuals. TCRdb's copy holds only in-frame clones and misses some; the assay was immunoSEQ multiplex PCR. The table records about 1,800,000 clones, over 85% of them present only once. Sequencing used naive CD8+ T cells sorted from blood. These receptors came from a man younger than 35 in good health. CDR3s include the opening cysteine and the closing phenylalanine or tryptophan. D genes are given only for firm matches. Size tells how often a clone was seen (once, few, many) or the class of an expanded clone, and some rows leave it out.

clone size,D gene,J gene,CDR3 length,V gene,CDR3 DNA,CDR3 protein
.,.,TRBJ1-1,13,TRBV15,TGTGCCACCAGCAGATATGAGGACACTGAAGCTTTCTTT,CATSRYEDTEAFF
once,TRBD2,TRBJ2-2,19,TRBV27,TGTGCCAGCAGTTTTCAGACTAGCGGGGGGGCCGGAAACACCGGGGAGCTGTTTTTT,CASSFQTSGGAGNTGELFF
.,.,TRBJ2-2,16,TRBV5-6,TGTGCCAGCAGCCCCGCCGGTTCCGGGGGCCCCGGGGAGCTGTTTTTT,CASSPAGSGGPGELFF
.,.,TRBJ2-7,12,TRBV7-2,TGTGCCAGCAGCGACCCCTCCTACGAGCAGTACTTC,CASSDPSYEQYF
.,.,TRBJ2-3,16,TRBV5-1,TGCGCCAGCAGCCGACAGGACATTACTAGCACAGATACGCAGTATTTT,CASSRQDITSTDTQYF
.,.,TRBJ2-7,15,TRBV6-6,TGTGCCAGCAGTTACCAGGGACTCCCCTCCTACGAGCAGTACTTC,CASSYQGLPSYEQYF
.,.,TRBJ2-5,13,TRBV7-9,TGTGCCAGCAGCTACCTAGAGGACAGAACCCAGTACTTC,CASSYLEDRTQYF
.,TRBD1,TRBJ2-7,16,TRBV4-1,TGCGCCAGCAGTCATACCGCCGGGACAGAGATCTACGAGCAGTACTTC,CASSHTAGTEIYEQYF
.,.,TRBJ1-6,14,TRBV6-1,TGTGCCAGCAGTGGATCAGGGTATAATTCACCCCTCCACTTT,CASSGSGYNSPLHF
.,.,TRBJ2-2,14,TRBV7-2,TGTGCCAGCAGCTTAGGCTTTTACACCGGGGAGCTGTTTTTT,CASSLGFYTGELFF
.,.,TRBJ2-7,16,TRBV10-3,TGTGCCATCAGTGAGTCGCGTGGAGGGCAGTCCTACGAGCAGTACTTC,CAISESRGGQSYEQYF
.,TRBD2,TRBJ2-7,16,TRBV6-5,TGTGCCAGCAGTTACTGGTCAGGGACTAGCCTCGACGAGCAGTACTTC,CASSYWSGTSLDEQYF
.,TRBD2,TRBJ2-7,16,TRBV19,TGTGCCAGTAGTATAGAGGCAGCGGGGGCCTCCTACGAGCAGTACTTC,CASSIEAAGASYEQYF
once,.,TRBJ1-5,11,TRBV6-1,TGTGCCAGCTCCATGAATCAGCCCCAGCATTTT,CASSMNQPQHF
.,.,TRBJ2-1,11,TRBV2,TGTGCCAGCAGTGAAGGCAATGAGCAGTTCTTC,CASSEGNEQFF
.,TRBD1,TRBJ1-2,16,TRBV4-1,TGCGCCAGCAGCCAAGTTTACACAGGGGCCAACTATGGCTACACCTTC,CASSQVYTGANYGYTF
once,.,TRBJ2-7,14,TRBV13,TGTGCCAGCAGCTTGACGGACGGAGCCTACGAGCAGTACTTC,CASSLTDGAYEQYF
once,TRBD2,TRBJ2-3,14,TRBV5-4,TGTGCCAGCAGCTTCCTGGGAGGGACAGATACGCAGTATTTT,CASSFLGGTDTQYF
.,TRBD1,TRBJ1-4,14,TRBV6-1,TGTGCCATTTGTGGGACAGGGGATTTGCGGAAACTGTTTTTT,CAICGTGDLRKLFF
.,TRBD1,TRBJ1-4,14,TRBV6-6,TGTGCCAGCAGCCTGAGGACAGGGGATGAAAAACTGTTTTTT,CASSLRTGDEKLFF
once,TRBD1,TRBJ1-5,18,TRBV4-1,TGCGCCAGCAGCCAACTACCTGCAGGACAGGGGATCGAACAGCCCCAGCATTTT,CASSQLPAGQGIEQPQHF
.,.,TRBJ2-5,14,TRBV9,TGTGCCAGCAGCGAACAGGGAAGTCAAGAGACCCAGTACTTC,CASSEQGSQETQYF
.,.,TRBJ1-2,15,TRBV29-1,TGCAGCGTTCTAATACTGACCGAAGCTAACTATGGCTACACCTTC,CSVLILTEANYGYTF
.,.,TRBJ1-1,16,TRBV19,TGTGCCAGTAGCTCGGGAGCAATTCTGATGAACACTGAAGCTTTCTTT,CASSSGAILMNTEAFF
once,.,TRBJ2-5,15,TRBV25-1,TGTGCCAGCAGTGCAGGGCCGGCGGTAGGAGAGACCCAGTACTTC,CASSAGPAVGETQYF
once,TRBD1,TRBJ2-7,12,TRBV30,TGTGCCTGGAAGGACAGGTCCGACGAGCAGTACTTC,CAWKDRSDEQYF
.,.,TRBJ2-1,14,TRBV4-3,TGCGCCAGCAGCCAAGATCCGACCAGGGATGAGCAGTTCTTC,CASSQDPTRDEQFF
.,TRBD1,TRBJ1-6,20,TRBV2,TGTGCCAGCAGTGGCCTACCCGGGACAGAACCCACCTCCTATAATTCACCCCTCCACTTT,CASSGLPGTEPTSYNSPLHF